This T cell receptor beta chain was identified in a study of blood T cell repertoires in COVID-19. Germline CDR1 reads SGHNT; CDR2 reads YYREEE (reference sequence). CDR3 length: 15 amino acids. The V segment lost 0 bases and the J segment 5 bases; nucleotides outside the gene matches: 4. This clone was counted once. The repertoire was sequenced with immunoSEQ multiplex PCR; TCRdb's copy has only in-frame clones and lacks some. The repertoire holds 200,000 to 250,000 clones, with more than 70% as singletons. The sample taken for sequencing was PBMCs or T cells enriched from blood (not recorded which). The rearrangement uses TRBV5-4 and TRBJ2-1, with 8 nucleotides matching TRBD2. This receptor was identified in a man between 25 and 39 years old with acute COVID-19. The CDR3 coding sequence is TGTGCCAGCAGCTTGGCTGGACTAGCCGACAATGAGCAGTTCTTC. Its protein product is CASSLAGLADNEQFF.